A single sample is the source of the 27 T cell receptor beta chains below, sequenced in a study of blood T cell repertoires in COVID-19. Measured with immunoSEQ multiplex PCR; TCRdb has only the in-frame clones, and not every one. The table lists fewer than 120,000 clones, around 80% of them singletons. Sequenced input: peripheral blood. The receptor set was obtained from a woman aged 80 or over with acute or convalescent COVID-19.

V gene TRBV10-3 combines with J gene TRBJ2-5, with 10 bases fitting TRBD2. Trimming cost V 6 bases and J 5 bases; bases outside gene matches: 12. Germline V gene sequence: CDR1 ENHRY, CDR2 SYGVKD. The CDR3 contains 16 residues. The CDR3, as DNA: TGTGCCATCAGCAGACCTCCGGGACTAGCGTTGGAGACCCAGTACTTC. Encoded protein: CAISRPPGLALETQYF.

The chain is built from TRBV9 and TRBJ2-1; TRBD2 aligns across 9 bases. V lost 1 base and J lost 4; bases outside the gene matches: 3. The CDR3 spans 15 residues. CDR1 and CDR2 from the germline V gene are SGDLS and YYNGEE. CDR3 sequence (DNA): TGTGCCAGCAGCGTACTTAGCGGGGGTTACAATGAGCAGTTCTTC. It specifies CASSVLSGGYNEQFF.

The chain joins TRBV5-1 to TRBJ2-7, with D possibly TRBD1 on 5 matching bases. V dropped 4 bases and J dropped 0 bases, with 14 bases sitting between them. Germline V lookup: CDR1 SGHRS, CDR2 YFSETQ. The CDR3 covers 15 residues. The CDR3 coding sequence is TGCGCCAGCAGCAAAACGGACATTAACTCCTACGAGCAGTACTTC. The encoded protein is CASSKTDINSYEQYF.

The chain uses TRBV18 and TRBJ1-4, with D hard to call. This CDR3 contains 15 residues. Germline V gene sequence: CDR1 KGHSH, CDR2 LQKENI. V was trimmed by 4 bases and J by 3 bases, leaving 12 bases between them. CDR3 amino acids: CASSQGGLSNEKLFF. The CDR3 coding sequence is TGTGCCAGCTCACAGGGAGGACTTTCTAATGAAAAACTGTTTTTT. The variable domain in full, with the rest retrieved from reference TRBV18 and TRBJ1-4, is NAGVMQNPRHLVRRRGQEARLRCSPMKGHSHVYWYRQLPEEGLKFMVYLQKENIIDESGMPKERFSAEFPKEGPSILRIQQVVRGDSAAYFCASSQGGLSNEKLFFGSGTQLSVL.

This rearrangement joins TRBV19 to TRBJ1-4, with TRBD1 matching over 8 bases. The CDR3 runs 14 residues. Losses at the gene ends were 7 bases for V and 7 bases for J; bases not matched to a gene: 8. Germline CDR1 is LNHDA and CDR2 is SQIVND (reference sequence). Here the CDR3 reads CASIGGGQGEKLFF. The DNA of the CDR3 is TGTGCCAGTATAGGCGGAGGACAGGGTGAAAAACTGTTTTTT.

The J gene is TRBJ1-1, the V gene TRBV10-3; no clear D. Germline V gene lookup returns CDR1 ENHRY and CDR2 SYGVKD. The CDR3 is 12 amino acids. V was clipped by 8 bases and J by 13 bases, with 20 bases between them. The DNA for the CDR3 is TGTGCCATCTCTCACCTGGAGCCCCCTGTTTTCTTT. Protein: CAISHLEPPVFF.

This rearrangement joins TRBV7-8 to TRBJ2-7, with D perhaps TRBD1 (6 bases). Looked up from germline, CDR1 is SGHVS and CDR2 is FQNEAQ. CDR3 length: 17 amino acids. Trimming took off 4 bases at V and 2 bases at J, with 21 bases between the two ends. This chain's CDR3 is CASSSRLGVTGTYEQYF. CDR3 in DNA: TGTGCCAGCAGCTCCCGGTTGGGGGTTACAGGGACCTACGAGCAGTACTTC. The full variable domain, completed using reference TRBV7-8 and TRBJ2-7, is GAGVSQSPRYKVAKRGQDVALRCDPISGHVSLFWYQQALGQGPEFLTYFQNEAQLDKSGLPSDRFFAERPEGSVSTLKIQRTQQEDSAVYLCASSSRLGVTGTYEQYFGPGTRLTVT.

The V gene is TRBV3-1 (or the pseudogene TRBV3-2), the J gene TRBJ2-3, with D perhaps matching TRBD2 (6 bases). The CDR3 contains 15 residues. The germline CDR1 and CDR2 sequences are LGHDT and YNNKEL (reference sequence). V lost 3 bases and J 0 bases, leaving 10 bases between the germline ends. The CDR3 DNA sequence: TGTGCCAGCAGCCAGGGACTCACGAGCACAGATACGCAGTATTTT. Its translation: CASSQGLTSTDTQYF.

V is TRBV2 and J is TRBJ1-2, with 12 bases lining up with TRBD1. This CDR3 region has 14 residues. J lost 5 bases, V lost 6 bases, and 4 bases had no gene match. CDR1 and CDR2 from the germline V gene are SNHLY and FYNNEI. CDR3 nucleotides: TGTGCCAGCAGCGGGACAGGGGGCGAGTATGGCTACACCTTC. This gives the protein CASSGTGGEYGYTF.

CDR3 sequence (DNA): TGTGCCAGTCGAACACAGGGGAACGAGCAGTACTTC. Protein product: CASRTQGNEQYF. This chain joins TRBV7-9 and TRBJ2-7; 7 bases match TRBD1. CDR1 and CDR2 from the germline V gene are SEHNR and FQNEAQ (reference sequence). This CDR3 spans 12 amino acids. Unmatched junction bases numbered 7, after V lost 9 bases and J lost 5 bases. Variable domain in full (rest from reference TRBV7-9 and TRBJ2-7): DTGVSQNPRHKITKRGQNVTFRCDPISEHNRLYWYRQTLGQGPEFLTYFQNEAQLEKSRLLSDRFSAERPKGSFSTLEIQRTEQGDSAMYLCASRTQGNEQYFGPGTRLTVT.

This chain's CDR3 is CASSQNRYGYTF. The CDR3 DNA reads TGTGCCAGCAGCCAAAACAGATATGGCTACACCTTC. The chain carries TRBV6-2 or TRBV6-3 and TRBJ1-2; D unclear. The CDR3 is 12 amino acids. Trimming removed 6 bases from V and 5 bases from J, with 10 bases in between. Germline CDR1 and CDR2: MNHEY and SVGEGT.

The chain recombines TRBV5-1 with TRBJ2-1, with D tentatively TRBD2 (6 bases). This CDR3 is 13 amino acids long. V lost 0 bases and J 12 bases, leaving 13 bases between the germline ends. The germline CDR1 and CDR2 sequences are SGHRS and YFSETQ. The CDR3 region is CASSLGAGGAQFF. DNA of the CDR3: TGCGCCAGCAGCTTGGGAGCGGGCGGGGCGCAGTTCTTC.

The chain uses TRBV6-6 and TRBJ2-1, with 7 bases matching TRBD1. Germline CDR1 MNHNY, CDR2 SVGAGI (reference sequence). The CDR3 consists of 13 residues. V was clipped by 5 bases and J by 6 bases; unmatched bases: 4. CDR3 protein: CASSDRASNEQFF. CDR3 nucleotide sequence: TGTGCCAGCAGTGACAGGGCGTCCAATGAGCAGTTCTTC.

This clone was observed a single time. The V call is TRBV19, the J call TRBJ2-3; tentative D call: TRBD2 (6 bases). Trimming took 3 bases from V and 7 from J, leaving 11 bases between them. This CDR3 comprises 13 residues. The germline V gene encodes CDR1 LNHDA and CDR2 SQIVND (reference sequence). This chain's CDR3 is CASSIGDWNTQYF. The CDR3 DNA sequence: TGTGCCAGTAGTATTGGGGACTGGAATACGCAGTATTTT. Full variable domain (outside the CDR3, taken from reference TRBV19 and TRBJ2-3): DGGITQSPKYLFRKEGQNVTLSCEQNLNHDAMYWYRQDPGQGLRLIYYSQIVNDFQKGDIAEGYSVSREKKESFPLTVTSAQKNPTAFYLCASSIGDWNTQYFGPGTRLTVL.

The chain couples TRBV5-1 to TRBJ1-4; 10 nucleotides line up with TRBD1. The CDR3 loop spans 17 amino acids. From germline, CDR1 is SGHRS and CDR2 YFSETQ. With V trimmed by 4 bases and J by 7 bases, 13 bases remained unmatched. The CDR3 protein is CASSPGTGDPPGEKLFF. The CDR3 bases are TGCGCCAGCAGCCCCGGGACAGGGGACCCCCCGGGTGAAAAACTGTTTTTT.

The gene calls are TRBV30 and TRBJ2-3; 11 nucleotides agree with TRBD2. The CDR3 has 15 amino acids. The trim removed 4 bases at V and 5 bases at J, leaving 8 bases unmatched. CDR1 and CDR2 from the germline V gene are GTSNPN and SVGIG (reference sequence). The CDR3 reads CAWKATSGAGDTQYF. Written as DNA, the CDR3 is TGTGCCTGGAAAGCGACTAGCGGGGCGGGAGATACGCAGTATTTT. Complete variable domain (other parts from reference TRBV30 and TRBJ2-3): SQTIHQWPATLVQPVGSPLSLECTVEGTSNPNLYWYRQAAGRGLQLLFYSVGIGQISSEVPQNLSASRPQDRQFILSSKKLLLSDSGFYLCAWKATSGAGDTQYFGPGTRLTVL.

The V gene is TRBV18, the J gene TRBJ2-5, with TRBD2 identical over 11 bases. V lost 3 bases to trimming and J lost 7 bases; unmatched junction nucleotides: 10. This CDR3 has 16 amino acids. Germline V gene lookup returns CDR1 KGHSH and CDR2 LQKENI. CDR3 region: CASSPLLAGDRRTQYF. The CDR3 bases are TGTGCCAGCTCACCCTTACTAGCGGGGGATCGGAGGACCCAGTACTTC.

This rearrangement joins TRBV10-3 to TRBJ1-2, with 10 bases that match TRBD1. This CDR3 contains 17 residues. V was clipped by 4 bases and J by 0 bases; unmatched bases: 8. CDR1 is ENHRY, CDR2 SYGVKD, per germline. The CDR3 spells CAISGAAGQGANYGYTF. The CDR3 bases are TGTGCCATCAGTGGGGCCGCCGGACAGGGGGCTAACTATGGCTACACCTTC.

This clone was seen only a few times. In nucleotides, the CDR3 is TGCGCCAGCAGCGCCCGGACAGGGTTTATAGACACCATATATTTT. This codes for CASSARTGFIDTIYF. The V call is TRBV5-1, the J call TRBJ1-3; 8 bases fit TRBD1. Germline V gene sequence: CDR1 SGHRS, CDR2 YFSETQ. V lost 4 bases and J lost 8; bases outside the gene matches: 11. This CDR3 comprises 15 residues.

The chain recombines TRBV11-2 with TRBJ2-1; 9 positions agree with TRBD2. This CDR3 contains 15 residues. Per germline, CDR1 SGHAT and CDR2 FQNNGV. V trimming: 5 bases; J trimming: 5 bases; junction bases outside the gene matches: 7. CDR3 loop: CASSLRTSANNEQFF. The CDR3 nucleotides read TGTGCCAGCAGCCTCCGGACTAGCGCCAACAATGAGCAGTTCTTC.

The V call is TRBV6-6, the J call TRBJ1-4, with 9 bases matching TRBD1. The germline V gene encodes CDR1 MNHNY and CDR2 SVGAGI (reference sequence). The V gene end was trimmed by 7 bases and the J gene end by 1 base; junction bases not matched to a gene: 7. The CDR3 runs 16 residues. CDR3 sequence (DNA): TGTGCCAGCACTGTGGACAGGGGCTTAACTAATGAAAAACTGTTTTTT. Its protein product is CASTVDRGLTNEKLFF.

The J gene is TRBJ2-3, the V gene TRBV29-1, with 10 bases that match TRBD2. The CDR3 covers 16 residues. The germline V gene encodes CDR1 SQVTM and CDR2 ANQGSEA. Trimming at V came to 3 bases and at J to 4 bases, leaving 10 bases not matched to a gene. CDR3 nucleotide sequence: TGCAGCGTTGAGCGGACTAGCGGTGTTTCGGCAGATACGCAGTATTTT. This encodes CSVERTSGVSADTQYF.

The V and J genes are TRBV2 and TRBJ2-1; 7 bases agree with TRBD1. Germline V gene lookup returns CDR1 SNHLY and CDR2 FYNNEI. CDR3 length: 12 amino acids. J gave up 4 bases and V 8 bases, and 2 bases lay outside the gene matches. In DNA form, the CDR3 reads TGTGCCAGCGACAGGGCTTACAATGAGCAGTTCTTC. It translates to CASDRAYNEQFF.

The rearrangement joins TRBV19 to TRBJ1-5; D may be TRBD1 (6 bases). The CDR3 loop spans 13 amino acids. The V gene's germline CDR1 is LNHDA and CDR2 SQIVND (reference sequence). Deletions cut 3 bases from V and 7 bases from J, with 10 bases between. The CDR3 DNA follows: TGTGCCAGTAGTATCCAGGGACACCAGCCCCAGCATTTT. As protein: CASSIQGHQPQHF.

In DNA, the CDR3 is TGTGCCAGCAGCGTAGGGCGTTGGGGAGCTAACTATGGCTACACCTTC. It translates to CASSVGRWGANYGYTF. The V gene is TRBV9, the J gene TRBJ1-2, with D unresolved. Germline values: CDR1 SGDLS, CDR2 YYNGEE. Trimming stripped 0 bases from V and 0 bases from J, with 12 bases between. The CDR3 loop spans 16 amino acids.

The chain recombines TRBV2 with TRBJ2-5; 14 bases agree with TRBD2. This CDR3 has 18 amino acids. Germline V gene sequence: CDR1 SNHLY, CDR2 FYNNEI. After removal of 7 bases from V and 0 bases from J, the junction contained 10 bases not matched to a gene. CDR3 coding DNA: TGTGCCAGCACCACCGGGACTAGCGGGAGTGTTTACCAAGAGACCCAGTACTTC. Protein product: CASTTGTSGSVYQETQYF.

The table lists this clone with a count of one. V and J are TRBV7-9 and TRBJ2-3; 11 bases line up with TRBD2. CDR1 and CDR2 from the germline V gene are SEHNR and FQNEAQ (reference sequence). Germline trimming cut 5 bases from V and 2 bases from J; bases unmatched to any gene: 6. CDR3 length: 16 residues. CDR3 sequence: CASSPTSGVFTDTQYF. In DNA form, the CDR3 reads TGTGCCAGCAGCCCGACTAGCGGGGTTTTCACAGATACGCAGTATTTT. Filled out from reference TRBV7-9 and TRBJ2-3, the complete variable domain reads DTGVSQNPRHKITKRGQNVTFRCDPISEHNRLYWYRQTLGQGPEFLTYFQNEAQLEKSRLLSDRFSAERPKGSFSTLEIQRTEQGDSAMYLCASSPTSGVFTDTQYFGPGTRLTVL.